This TCR beta chain was documented in a study of T cells after yellow fever vaccination. This clonotype was detected ten times or more. What it recognizes is unknown. Whole-study results and caveats: From the bulk population, abundant clonotypes could contaminate and appear within FACS-sorted repertoires. Clones from primary vaccination mostly reappeared after the booster (roughly 97% CD4, roughly 87% CD8). It was the secondary response that reached its peak faster, day 5 versus 15, but it was weaker.

TCRdb re-analysed the 5' RACE reads in MiXCR, keeping a single row per CDR3 protein. The sample records a few hundred thousand distinct CDR3 sequences, approximately 8% being singletons. This TCR was recovered from a man aged 18 to 29 who received the YFV17D yellow fever vaccine. The specimen was CD4+ T cells sorted from PBMCs, collected 5 days after the yellow fever booster vaccination.

CDR3 DNA sequence: TGTGCCAGCAGCTTGGGGTTTAGACAGCCCCAGCATTTT. It codes for CASSLGFRQPQHF. The chain uses TRBV7-8 and TRBJ1-5; D remains ambiguous. Germline V gene data show CDR1 as SGHVS and CDR2 as FQNEAQ. V was cut by 3 bases and J by 7 bases, with 10 bases left in between. The CDR3 extends over 13 amino acids.